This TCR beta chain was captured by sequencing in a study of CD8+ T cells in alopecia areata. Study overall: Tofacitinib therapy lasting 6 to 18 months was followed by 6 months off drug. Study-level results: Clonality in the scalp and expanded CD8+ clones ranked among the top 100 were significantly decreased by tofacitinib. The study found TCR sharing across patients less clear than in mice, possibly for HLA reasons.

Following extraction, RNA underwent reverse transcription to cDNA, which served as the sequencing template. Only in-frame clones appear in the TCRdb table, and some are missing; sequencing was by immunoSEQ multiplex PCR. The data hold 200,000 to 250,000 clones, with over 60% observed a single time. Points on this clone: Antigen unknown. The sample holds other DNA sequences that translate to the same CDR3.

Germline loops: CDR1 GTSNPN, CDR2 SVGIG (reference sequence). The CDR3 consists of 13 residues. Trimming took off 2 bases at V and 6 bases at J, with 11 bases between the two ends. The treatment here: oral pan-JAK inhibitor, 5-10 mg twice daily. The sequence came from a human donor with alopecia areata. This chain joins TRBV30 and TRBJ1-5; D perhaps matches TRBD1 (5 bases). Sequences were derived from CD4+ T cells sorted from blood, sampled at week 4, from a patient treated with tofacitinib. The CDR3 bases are TGTGCCTGGAGTAGGCAGGGAGTTCAGCCCCAGCATTTT. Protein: CAWSRQGVQPQHF.